This record looks at one T cell receptor beta chain sequence and its context. These data belong to a study of blood T cell repertoires in COVID-19. As for the study in general: Acute-phase and convalescent COVID-19 samples originated in the United States, Italy and Spain. PBMCs, B-cell-depleted T cells, or T cells provided the cDNA or gDNA that made up the material.

Seattle researchers signed up patients amid active infection and tracked them longitudinally. The authors' processing: Estimation of nucleated cell counts relied on the amplification of reference gene primers. TCRdb keeps only in-frame clones here, not all; method: immunoSEQ multiplex PCR. V, J and clone size derive from that table, while D and trimming were established from the DNA sequence. The sample lists about 270,000 clones; about 88% were seen once. The material sequenced was peripheral blood. The clonotype comes from a human donor with COVID-19, enrolled during active disease. The donor label of this sample is uncertain.

CDR3 loop: CASSLGGVRGEQFF. The CDR3 nucleotides read TGTGCCAGCAGCCTCGGGGGGGTCCGCGGTGAGCAGTTCTTC. The chain joins TRBV3-1 (or the pseudogene TRBV3-2) to TRBJ2-1, with TRBD2 matching 8 bases. Germline V gene lookup returns CDR1 LGHDT and CDR2 YNNKEL (reference sequence). The V and J ends lost 4 bases and 9 bases, in that order; junction bases with no gene match: 8. CDR3 length equals 14 residues.